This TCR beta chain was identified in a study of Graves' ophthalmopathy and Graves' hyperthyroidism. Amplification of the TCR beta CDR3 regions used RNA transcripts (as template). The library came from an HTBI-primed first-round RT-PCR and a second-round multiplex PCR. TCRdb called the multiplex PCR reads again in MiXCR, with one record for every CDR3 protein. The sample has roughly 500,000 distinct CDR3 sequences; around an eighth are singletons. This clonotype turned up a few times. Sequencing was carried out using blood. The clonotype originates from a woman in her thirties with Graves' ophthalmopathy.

The CDR3 DNA follows: TGTGCCAGTAGTAAAGCAGGAAAGAACACCGGGGAGCTGTTTTTT. Its protein product is CASSKAGKNTGELFF. The chain links TRBV19 to TRBJ2-2; no firm D call. V lost 4 bases and J lost 1, with 10 bases in between. CDR1 LNHDA and CDR2 SQIVND come from the germline V gene (reference sequence). The CDR3 consists of 15 residues.